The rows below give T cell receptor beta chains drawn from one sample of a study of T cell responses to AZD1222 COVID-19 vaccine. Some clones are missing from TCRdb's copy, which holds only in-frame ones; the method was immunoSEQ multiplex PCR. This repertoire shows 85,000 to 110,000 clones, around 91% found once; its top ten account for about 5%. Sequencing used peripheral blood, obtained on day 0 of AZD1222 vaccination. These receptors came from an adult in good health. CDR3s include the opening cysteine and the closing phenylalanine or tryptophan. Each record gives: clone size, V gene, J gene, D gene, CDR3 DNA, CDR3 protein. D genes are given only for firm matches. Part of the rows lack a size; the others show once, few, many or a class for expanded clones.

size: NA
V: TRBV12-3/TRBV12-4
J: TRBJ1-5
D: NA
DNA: TGTGCCAGCAGCACCAGAACGGATCAGCCCCAGCATTTT
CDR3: CASSTRTDQPQHF

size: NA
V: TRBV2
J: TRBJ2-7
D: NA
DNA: TGTGCCAGCAGTGTGATAACTATTGGTGAGCAGTACTTC
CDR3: CASSVITIGEQYF

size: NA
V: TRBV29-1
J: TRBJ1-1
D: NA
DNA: TGCAGCGCCCTATCTACTAGAGTTGAAGCTTTCTTT
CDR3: CSALSTRVEAFF

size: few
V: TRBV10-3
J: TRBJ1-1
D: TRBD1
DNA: TGTGCCATCGGGACAGGGACCTACACTGAAGCTTTCTTT
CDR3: CAIGTGTYTEAFF

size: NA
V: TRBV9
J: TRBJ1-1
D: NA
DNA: TGTGCCAGCAGCGATGGACAGATGAACACTGAAGCTTTCTTT
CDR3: CASSDGQMNTEAFF

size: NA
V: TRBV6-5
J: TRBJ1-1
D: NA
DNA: TGTGCCAGCAGTAAGAACACTGAAGCTTTCTTT
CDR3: CASSKNTEAFF

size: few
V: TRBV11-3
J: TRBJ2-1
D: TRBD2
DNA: TGTGCCAGCAGCCTAGTATCGACTAGCGGGGGGGCCGGTGAGCAGTTCTTC
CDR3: CASSLVSTSGGAGEQFF

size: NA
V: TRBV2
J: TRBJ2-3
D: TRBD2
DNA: TGTGCCAGCACCCCCGGGACTAGCGGGGGATCTACAGATACGCAGTATTTT
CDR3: CASTPGTSGGSTDTQYF

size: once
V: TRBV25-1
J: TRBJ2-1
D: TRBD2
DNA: TGTGCCAGCCGAGCGGGGGGCTCCAATGAGCAGTTCTTC
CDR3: CASRAGGSNEQFF

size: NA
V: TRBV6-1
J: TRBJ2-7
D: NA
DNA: TGTGCCAGCAGTGAGGGGGAGTCTGGCGAGCAGTACTTC
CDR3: CASSEGESGEQYF

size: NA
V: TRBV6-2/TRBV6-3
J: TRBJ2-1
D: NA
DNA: TGTGCCAGCAGTTACTCACAGGAATACAATGAGCAGTTCTTC
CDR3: CASSYSQEYNEQFF

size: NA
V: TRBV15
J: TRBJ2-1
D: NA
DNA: TGTGCCACCAGCAGAGATGTAACGGTTGAAGGGGGTGAGCAGTTCTTC
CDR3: CATSRDVTVEGGEQFF

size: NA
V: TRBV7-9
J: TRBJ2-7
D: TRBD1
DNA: TGTGCCAGCAGCCCACGGGACAGCTCCTACGAGCAGTACTTC
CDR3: CASSPRDSSYEQYF

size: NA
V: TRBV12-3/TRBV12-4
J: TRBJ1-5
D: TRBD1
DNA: TGTGCCAGCAGGCAACAGGGGAATCAGCCCCAGCATTTT
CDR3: CASRQQGNQPQHF

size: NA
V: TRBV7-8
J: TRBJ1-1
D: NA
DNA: TGTGCCAGCAGCCTCGGGTATGGGGGGGAGGCTTTCTTT
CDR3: CASSLGYGGEAFF

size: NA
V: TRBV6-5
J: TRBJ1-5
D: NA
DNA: TGTGCCAGCAGTTACTCGTATAACGCGCCCCAGCATTTT
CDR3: CASSYSYNAPQHF

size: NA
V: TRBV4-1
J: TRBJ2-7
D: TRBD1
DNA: TGCGCCAGCAGCCAAGAACAGGGGTACGAGCAGTACTTC
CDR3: CASSQEQGYEQYF

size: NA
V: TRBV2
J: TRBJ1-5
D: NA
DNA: TGTGCCAGCAGTGCGGGGGTTTATCAGCCCCAGCATTTT
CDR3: CASSAGVYQPQHF

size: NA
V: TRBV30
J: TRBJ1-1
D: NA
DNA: TGTGCCTGGAGCCGGGGACTATCGAGGACTGAAGCTTTCTTT
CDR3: CAWSRGLSRTEAFF

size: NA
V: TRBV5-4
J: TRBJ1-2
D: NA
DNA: TGTGCCAGCACCATTGACTTGGCTAACTATGGCTACACCTTC
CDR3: CASTIDLANYGYTF